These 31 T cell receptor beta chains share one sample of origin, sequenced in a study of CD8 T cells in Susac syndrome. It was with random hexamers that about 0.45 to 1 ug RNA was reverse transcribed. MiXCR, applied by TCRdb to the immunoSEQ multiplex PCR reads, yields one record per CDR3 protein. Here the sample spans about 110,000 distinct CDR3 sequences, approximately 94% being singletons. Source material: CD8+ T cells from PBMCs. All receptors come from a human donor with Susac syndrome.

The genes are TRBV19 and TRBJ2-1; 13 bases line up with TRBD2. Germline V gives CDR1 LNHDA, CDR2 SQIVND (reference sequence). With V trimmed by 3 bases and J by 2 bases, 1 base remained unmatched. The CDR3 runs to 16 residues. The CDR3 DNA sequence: TGTGCCAGTAGTATCGGGACTAGCGGGGCCTACAATGAGCAGTTCTTC. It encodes CASSIGTSGAYNEQFF.

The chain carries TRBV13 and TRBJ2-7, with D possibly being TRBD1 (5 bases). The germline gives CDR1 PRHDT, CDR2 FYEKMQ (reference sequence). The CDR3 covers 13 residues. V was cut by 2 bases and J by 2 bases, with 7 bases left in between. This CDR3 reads CASSLRTTYEQYF. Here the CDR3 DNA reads TGTGCCAGCAGCTTAAGGACAACCTACGAGCAGTACTTC.

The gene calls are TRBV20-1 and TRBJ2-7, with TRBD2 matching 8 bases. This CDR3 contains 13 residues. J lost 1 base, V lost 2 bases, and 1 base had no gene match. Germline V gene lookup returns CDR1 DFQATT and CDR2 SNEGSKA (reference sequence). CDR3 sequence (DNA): TGCAGTGCTAGAAGCGGGAGTTCCTACGAGCAGTACTTC. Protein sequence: CSARSGSSYEQYF.

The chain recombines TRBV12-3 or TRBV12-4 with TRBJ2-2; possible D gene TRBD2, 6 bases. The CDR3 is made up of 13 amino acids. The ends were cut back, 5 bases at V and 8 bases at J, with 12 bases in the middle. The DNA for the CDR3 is TGTGCCAGCAGTGCGGGGAATAGAGGGGAGCTGTTTTTT. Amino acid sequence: CASSAGNRGELFF.

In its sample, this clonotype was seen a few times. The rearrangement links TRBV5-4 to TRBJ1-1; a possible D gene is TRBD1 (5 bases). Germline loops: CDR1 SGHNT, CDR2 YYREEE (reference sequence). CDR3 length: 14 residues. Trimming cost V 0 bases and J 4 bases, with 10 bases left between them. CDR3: CASSLGGGGTEAFF. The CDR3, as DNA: TGTGCCAGCAGCTTGGGCGGTGGGGGCACTGAAGCTTTCTTT. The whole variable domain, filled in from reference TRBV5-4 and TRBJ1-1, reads ETGVTQSPTHLIKTRGQQVTLRCSSQSGHNTVSWYQQALGQGPQFIFQYYREEENGRGNFPPRFSGLQFPNYSSELNVNALELDDSALYLCASSLGGGGTEAFFGQGTRLTVV.

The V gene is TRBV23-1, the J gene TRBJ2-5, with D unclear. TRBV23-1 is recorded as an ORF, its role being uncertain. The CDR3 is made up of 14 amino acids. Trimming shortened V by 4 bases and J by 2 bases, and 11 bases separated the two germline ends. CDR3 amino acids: CASSLSGPQETQYF. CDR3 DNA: TGCGCCAGCAGTCTATCCGGGCCACAAGAGACCCAGTACTTC.

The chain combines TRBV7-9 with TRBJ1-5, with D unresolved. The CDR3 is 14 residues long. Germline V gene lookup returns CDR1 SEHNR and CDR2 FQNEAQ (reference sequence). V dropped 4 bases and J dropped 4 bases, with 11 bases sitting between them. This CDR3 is CASSSSGSNQPQHF. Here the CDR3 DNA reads TGTGCCAGCAGCTCAAGTGGGTCTAATCAGCCCCAGCATTTT.

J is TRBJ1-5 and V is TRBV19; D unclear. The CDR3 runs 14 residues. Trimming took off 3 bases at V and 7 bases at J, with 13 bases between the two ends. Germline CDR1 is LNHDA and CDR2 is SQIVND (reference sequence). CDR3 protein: CASSMFGVRQPQHF. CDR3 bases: TGTGCCAGTAGTATGTTTGGGGTAAGACAGCCCCAGCATTTT.

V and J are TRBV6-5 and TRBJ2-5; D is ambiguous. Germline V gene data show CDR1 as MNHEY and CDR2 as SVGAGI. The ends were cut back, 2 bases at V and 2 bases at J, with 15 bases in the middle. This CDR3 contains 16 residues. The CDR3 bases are TGTGCCAGCAGTTACGACCCATTAAGCCCGCAAGAGACCCAGTACTTC. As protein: CASSYDPLSPQETQYF.

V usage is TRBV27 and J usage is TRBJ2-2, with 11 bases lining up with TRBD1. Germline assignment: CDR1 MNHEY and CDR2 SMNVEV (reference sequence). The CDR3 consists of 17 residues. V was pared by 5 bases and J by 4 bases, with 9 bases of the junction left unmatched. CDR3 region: CASSALGTGGPTGELFF. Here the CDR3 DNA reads TGTGCCAGCAGTGCCCTCGGGACAGGGGGTCCCACCGGGGAGCTGTTTTTT.

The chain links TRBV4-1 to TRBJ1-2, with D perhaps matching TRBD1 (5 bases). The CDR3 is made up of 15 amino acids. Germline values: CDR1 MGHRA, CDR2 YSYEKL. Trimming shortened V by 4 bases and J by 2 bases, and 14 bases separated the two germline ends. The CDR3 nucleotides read TGCGCCAGCAGCCCCGCGGCAGGGAGGAACTATGGCTACACCTTC. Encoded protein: CASSPAAGRNYGYTF.

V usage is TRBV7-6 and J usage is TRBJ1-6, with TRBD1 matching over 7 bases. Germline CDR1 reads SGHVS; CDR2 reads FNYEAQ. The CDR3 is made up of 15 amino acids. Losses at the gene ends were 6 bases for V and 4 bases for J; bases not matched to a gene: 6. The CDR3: CASSSTTGYNSPLHF. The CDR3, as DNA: TGTGCCAGCAGTTCCACGACAGGGTATAATTCACCCCTCCACTTT. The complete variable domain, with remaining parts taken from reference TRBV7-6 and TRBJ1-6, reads GAGVSQSPRYKVTKRGQDVALRCDPISGHVSLYWYRQALGQGPEFLTYFNYEAQQDKSGLPNDRFSAERPEGSISTLTIQRTEQRDSAMYRCASSSTTGYNSPLHFGNGTRLTVT.

CDR3 protein: CASSVAGENTEAFF. The CDR3 DNA is TGTGCCAGCAGCGTAGCTGGTGAAAACACTGAAGCTTTCTTT. The chain has TRBV9 and TRBJ1-1; D unresolved. Trimming cost V 0 bases and J 2 bases, with 8 bases left between them. The CDR3 spans 14 residues. CDR1 and CDR2 from the germline V gene are SGDLS and YYNGEE.

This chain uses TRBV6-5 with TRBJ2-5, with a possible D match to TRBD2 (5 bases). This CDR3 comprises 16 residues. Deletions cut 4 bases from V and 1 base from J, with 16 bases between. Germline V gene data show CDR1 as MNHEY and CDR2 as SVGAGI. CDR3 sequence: CASSSDPLVGQETQYF. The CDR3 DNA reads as TGTGCCAGCAGTTCCGATCCACTAGTCGGCCAAGAGACCCAGTACTTC.

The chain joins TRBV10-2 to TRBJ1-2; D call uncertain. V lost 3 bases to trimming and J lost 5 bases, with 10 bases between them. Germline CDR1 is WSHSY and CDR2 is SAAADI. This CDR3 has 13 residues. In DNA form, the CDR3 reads TGCGCCAGCAGTGAAAGGACCCTGTATGGCTACACCTTC. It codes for CASSERTLYGYTF.

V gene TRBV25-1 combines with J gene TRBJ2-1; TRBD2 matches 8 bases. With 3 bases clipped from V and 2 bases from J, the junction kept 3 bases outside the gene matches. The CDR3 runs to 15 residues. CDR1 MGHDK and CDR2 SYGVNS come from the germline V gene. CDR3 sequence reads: CASSDERGPYNEQFF. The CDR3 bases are TGTGCCAGCAGTGATGAGCGGGGGCCCTACAATGAGCAGTTCTTC.

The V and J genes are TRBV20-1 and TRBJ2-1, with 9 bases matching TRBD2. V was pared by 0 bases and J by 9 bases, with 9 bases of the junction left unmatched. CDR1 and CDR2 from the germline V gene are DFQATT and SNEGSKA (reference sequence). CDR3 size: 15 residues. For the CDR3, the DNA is TGCAGTGCTAGAGATCGCCTAGCGGGGTTCTCTGAGCAGTTCTTC. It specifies CSARDRLAGFSEQFF.

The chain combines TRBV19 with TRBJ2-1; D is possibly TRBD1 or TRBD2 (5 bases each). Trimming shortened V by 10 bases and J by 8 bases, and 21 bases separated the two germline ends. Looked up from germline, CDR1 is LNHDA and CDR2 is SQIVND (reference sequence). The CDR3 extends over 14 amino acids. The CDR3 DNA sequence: TGTGCCACTTCCCGGGACCGCCCGACGGATGAGCAGTTCTTC. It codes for CATSRDRPTDEQFF. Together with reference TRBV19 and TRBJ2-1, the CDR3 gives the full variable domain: DGGITQSPKYLFRKEGQNVTLSCEQNLNHDAMYWYRQDPGQGLRLIYYSQIVNDFQKGDIAEGYSVSREKKESFPLTVTSAQKNPTAFYLCATSRDRPTDEQFFGPGTRLTVL.

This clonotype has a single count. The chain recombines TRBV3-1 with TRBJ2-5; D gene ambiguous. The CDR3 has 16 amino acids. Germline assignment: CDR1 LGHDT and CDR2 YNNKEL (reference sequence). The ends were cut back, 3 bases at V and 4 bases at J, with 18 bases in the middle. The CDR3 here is CASSHPALGVRETQYF. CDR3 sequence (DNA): TGTGCCAGCAGCCATCCAGCGTTGGGTGTGCGAGAGACCCAGTACTTC.

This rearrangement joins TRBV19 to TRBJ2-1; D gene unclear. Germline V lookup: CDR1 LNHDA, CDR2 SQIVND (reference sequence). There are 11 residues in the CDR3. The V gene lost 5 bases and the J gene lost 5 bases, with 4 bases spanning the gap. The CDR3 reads CASSSHNEQFF. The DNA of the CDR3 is TGTGCCAGTAGTTCCCACAATGAGCAGTTCTTC.

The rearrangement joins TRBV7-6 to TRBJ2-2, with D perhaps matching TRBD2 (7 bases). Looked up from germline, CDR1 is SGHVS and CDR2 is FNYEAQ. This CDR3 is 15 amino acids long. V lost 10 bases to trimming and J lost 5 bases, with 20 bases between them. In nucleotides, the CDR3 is TGTGCCACCCACCCGGGGGGCCTCCCGACCGGGGAGCTGTTTTTT. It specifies CATHPGGLPTGELFF.

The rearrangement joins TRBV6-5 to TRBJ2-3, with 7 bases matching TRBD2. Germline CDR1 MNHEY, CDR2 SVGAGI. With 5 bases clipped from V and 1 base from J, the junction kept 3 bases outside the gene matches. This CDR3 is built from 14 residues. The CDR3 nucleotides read TGTGCCAGCAGTGGAAGCGGGGGCACAGATACGCAGTATTTT. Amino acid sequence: CASSGSGGTDTQYF.

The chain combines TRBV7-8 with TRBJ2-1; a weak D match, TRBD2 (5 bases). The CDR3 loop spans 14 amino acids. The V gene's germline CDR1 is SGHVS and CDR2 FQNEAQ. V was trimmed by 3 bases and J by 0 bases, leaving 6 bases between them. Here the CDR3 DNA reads TGTGCCAGCAGCTTCGAGGGCTCCTACAATGAGCAGTTCTTC. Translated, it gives CASSFEGSYNEQFF.

The CDR3 reads CASSVAEGQGWTYGYTF. CDR3 nucleotides: TGTGCCAGCAGCGTAGCGGAGGGACAGGGGTGGACCTATGGCTACACCTTC. This chain connects TRBV9 to TRBJ1-2; 10 nucleotides align to TRBD1. There are 17 residues in the CDR3. CDR1 SGDLS and CDR2 YYNGEE come from the germline V gene. V lost 0 bases, J lost 4 bases, and 9 bases stayed unmatched.

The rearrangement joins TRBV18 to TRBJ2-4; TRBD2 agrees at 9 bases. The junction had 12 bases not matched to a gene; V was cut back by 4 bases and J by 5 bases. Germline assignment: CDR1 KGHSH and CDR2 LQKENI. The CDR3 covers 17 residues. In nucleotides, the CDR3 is TGTGCCAGCTCACTCTTCGAACCGGGACTAGCAGAAAACATTCAGTACTTC. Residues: CASSLFEPGLAENIQYF.

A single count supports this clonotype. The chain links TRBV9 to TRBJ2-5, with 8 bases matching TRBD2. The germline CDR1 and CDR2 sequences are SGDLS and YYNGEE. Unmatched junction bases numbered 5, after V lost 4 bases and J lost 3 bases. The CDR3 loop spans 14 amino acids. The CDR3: CASSLAGGEETQYF. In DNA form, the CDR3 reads TGTGCCAGCAGCCTCGCGGGGGGCGAAGAGACCCAGTACTTC.

CDR3 amino acids: CASSERGTDTQYF. In DNA, the CDR3 is TGTGCCAGCAGTGAGCGGGGCACAGATACGCAGTATTTT. The chain is built from TRBV6-4 and TRBJ2-3; D may be TRBD2 (5 bases). The CDR3 has 13 amino acids. The germline V gene encodes CDR1 MRHNA and CDR2 SNTAGT. Between the trimmed V and J ends, which lost 3 bases and 1 base, there was a span of 5 bases.

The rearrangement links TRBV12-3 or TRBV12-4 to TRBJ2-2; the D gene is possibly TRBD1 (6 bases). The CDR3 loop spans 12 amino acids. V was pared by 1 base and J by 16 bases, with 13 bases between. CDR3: CASSLGPEGQFF. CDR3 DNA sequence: TGTGCCAGCAGTTTAGGGCCCGAGGGACAGTTTTTT.

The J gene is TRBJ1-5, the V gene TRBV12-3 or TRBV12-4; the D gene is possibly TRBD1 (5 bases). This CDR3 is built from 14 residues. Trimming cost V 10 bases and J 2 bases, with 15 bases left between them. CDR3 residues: CAISLTERNQPQHF. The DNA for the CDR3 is TGTGCCATCAGCCTGACAGAGCGCAATCAGCCCCAGCATTTT.

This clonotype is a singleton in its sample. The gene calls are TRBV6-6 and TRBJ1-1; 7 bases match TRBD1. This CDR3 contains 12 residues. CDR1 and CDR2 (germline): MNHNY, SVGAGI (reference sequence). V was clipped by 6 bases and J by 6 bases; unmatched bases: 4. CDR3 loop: CASRPGTAEAFF. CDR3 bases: TGTGCCAGCAGACCCGGGACAGCTGAAGCTTTCTTT.

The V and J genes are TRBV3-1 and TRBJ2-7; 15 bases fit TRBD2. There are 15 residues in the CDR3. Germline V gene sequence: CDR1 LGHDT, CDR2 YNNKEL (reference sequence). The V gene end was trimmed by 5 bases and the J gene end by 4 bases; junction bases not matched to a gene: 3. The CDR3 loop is CASSDGLAGGYEQYF. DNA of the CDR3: TGTGCCAGCAGCGACGGACTAGCGGGGGGGTACGAGCAGTACTTC.